This T cell receptor (beta chain) was observed in a study of shared clonotypes between healthy human individuals. Across the study: Per-donor plates numbered three CD4 naive, three CD4 memory, two CD8 naive and one CD8 memory.

The CDR3 runs to 13 residues. The V end was cut by 3 bases, the J end by 3 bases, with 8 bases between. Per germline, CDR1 LGHNT and CDR2 FRNRAP. Comment on this clone: The target antigen is unknown.

Measured with immunoSEQ multiplex PCR; TCRdb has only the in-frame clones, and not every one. This table has approximately 1.9 million clones, just under 95% appearing once. Notes on the study in general: Among donors, sharing of clonotypes was expected to be affected by sequencing depth. Relative to their counterparts shared across all four donors, non-shared clonotypes exhibited diminished generation probabilities. About 5% was the fraction of naive CD4 clonotypes found shared across several donors.

Naive-designated CD8 cells lacked CD45RO, were positively enriched for CCR7, and omitted terminally differentiated effector memory CD45RA+ cells. Sequenced: naive CD8+ T cells from PBMCs. This receptor was taken from a young man in good health. Some clones in this sample may be carry-over from other donors' samples. The chain uses TRBV12-5 and TRBJ2-5, with no clear D. The CDR3 region is CASGFPPEETQYF. In DNA form, the CDR3 reads TGTGCTAGTGGTTTCCCCCCCGAAGAGACCCAGTACTTC.